What follows are 21 T cell receptor beta chains derived from one specimen sequenced in a study of CD4 T cells in relation to SARS-CoV-2 and coronaviruses. Profiling relied on immunoSEQ multiplex PCR, and the TCRdb table lists in-frame clones only, not all of them. The data contain 58,000 or so clones, 92% of them singletons. Sequenced material: naive CD4+ T cells from PBMCs. Regarding subset: naive CD4+ T cells isolated by negative enrichment. Source of these receptors: an adult with COVID-19.

Only a few counts were recorded for this clone. The V and J genes are TRBV7-9 and TRBJ2-7, with 8 nucleotides matching TRBD2. This CDR3 region has 16 residues. After removal of 1 base from V and 1 base from J, the junction contained 6 bases not matched to a gene. The germline CDR1 and CDR2 sequences are SEHNR and FQNEAQ (reference sequence). CDR3 sequence: CASSLVGSGTSYEQYF. In nucleotides, the CDR3 is TGTGCCAGCAGCTTAGTAGGTAGCGGGACTTCCTACGAGCAGTACTTC.

The genes are TRBV24-1 and TRBJ1-3; D not resolved. Germline V lookup: CDR1 KGHDR, CDR2 SFDVKD. With 10 bases removed from V and 0 bases from J, the gap between germline ends came to 12 bases. This CDR3 contains 14 residues. The CDR3 sequence: CATAPRCSGNTIYF. The CDR3 coding sequence is TGTGCCACGGCCCCACGGTGCTCTGGAAACACCATATATTTT.

The CDR3 loop reads CASSSLTTGVGYEQYF. CDR3 nucleotide sequence: TGTGCCAGCAGCTCGTTGACGACAGGTGTCGGGTACGAGCAGTACTTC. The V gene is TRBV7-6, the J gene TRBJ2-7; weak D call: TRBD1 (6 bases). This CDR3 region has 16 residues. Germline lookup yields CDR1 SGHVS and CDR2 FNYEAQ. Deletions cut 4 bases from V and 4 bases from J, with 20 bases between.

The chain combines TRBV4-3 with TRBJ2-5; 11 bases are shared with TRBD2. Germline V gene lookup returns CDR1 LGHNA and CDR2 YSLEER. V lost 2 bases to trimming and J lost 4 bases; unmatched junction nucleotides: 3. CDR3 size: 15 residues. The chain's CDR3 is CASSQSLAGGETQYF. DNA of the CDR3: TGCGCCAGCAGCCAAAGTCTAGCGGGAGGAGAGACCCAGTACTTC.

This rearrangement joins TRBV19 to TRBJ2-3; D gene uncertain. Trimming shortened V by 3 bases and J by 2 bases, and 9 bases separated the two germline ends. The CDR3 spans 14 residues. In germline, CDR1 is LNHDA, CDR2 SQIVND (reference sequence). The chain's CDR3 is CASSIADNTDTQYF. As DNA, the CDR3 is TGTGCCAGTAGTATTGCTGACAACACAGATACGCAGTATTTT. Combining the CDR3 with reference TRBV19 and TRBJ2-3 gives the whole variable domain DGGITQSPKYLFRKEGQNVTLSCEQNLNHDAMYWYRQDPGQGLRLIYYSQIVNDFQKGDIAEGYSVSREKKESFPLTVTSAQKNPTAFYLCASSIADNTDTQYFGPGTRLTVL.

This chain joins TRBV3-1 (or the pseudogene TRBV3-2) and TRBJ2-7, with D possibly matching TRBD1 (6 bases). Germline V gene data show CDR1 as LGHDT and CDR2 as YNNKEL (reference sequence). V shed 6 bases and J shed 9 bases, with 18 bases lying between them. The CDR3 is 13 residues long. CDR3: CASSHLKGDGQYF. The CDR3 coding sequence is TGTGCCAGCAGTCACCTTAAGGGGGACGGGCAGTACTTC.

The CDR3 coding sequence is TGCGCCAGCAGCTTGGTTAGGGCGCAAGAGACCCAGTACTTC. This codes for CASSLVRAQETQYF. The V and J genes are TRBV5-1 and TRBJ2-5; the D is unclear. Germline V gives CDR1 SGHRS, CDR2 YFSETQ. Trimming removed 0 bases from V and 2 bases from J, with 8 bases in between. The CDR3 spans 14 residues.

The count of this clone is one. The CDR3 here is CAISGVRTGELFF. The CDR3 nucleotides read TGTGCCATCAGTGGGGTTCGCACCGGGGAGCTGTTTTTT. The V gene is TRBV10-3, the J gene TRBJ2-2; no reliable D call. V shed 4 bases and J shed 4 bases, with 7 bases lying between them. Germline CDR1 is ENHRY and CDR2 is SYGVKD. The CDR3 is 13 amino acids.

This clone was seen only a few times. This chain links TRBV7-9 with TRBJ2-6; D remains ambiguous. Germline CDR1 SEHNR, CDR2 FQNEAQ (reference sequence). The V end lost 1 base, the J end lost 0 bases, and 4 bases lay between the germline ends. The CDR3 runs 15 residues. CDR3 nucleotides: TGTGCCAGCAGCTTAGATGGCTCTGGGGCCAACGTCCTGACTTTC. Protein product: CASSLDGSGANVLTF.

V and J are TRBV7-3 and TRBJ2-7; 7 bases are shared with TRBD1. Per germline, CDR1 SGHTA and CDR2 FQGTGA. Germline trimming cut 2 bases from V and 3 bases from J; bases unmatched to any gene: 4. The CDR3 has 14 residues. The CDR3 reads CASSLRQGVYEQYF. The CDR3 DNA reads TGTGCCAGCAGCTTACGACAGGGAGTCTACGAGCAGTACTTC. Full variable domain (rest looked up from reference TRBV7-3 and TRBJ2-7): GAGVSQTPSNKVTEKGKYVELRCDPISGHTALYWYRQSLGQGPEFLIYFQGTGAADDSGLPNDRFFAVRPEGSVSTLKIQRTERGDSAVYLCASSLRQGVYEQYFGPGTRLTVT.

This clone has a single count. The chain uses TRBV29-1 and TRBJ2-3; 7 bases are a match to TRBD1. Germline CDR1 SQVTM, CDR2 ANQGSEA. The CDR3 extends over 16 amino acids. V dropped 7 bases and J dropped 2; count of bases not matched to a gene: 15. This CDR3 reads CSAADTGDTNTDTQYF. In DNA, the CDR3 is TGCAGCGCAGCGGATACAGGGGACACCAACACAGATACGCAGTATTTT.

The chain employs TRBV10-3 and TRBJ1-1; D is perhaps TRBD1 (5 bases). Germline V lookup: CDR1 ENHRY, CDR2 SYGVKD. The length of the CDR3 is 14 residues. The V and J ends lost 4 bases and 1 base respectively, with 10 bases between them. The CDR3 protein is CAISGTGGNTEAFF. CDR3 bases: TGTGCCATCAGTGGTACAGGCGGGAACACTGAAGCTTTCTTT.

V is TRBV18 and J is TRBJ2-1, with D possibly TRBD2 on 6 matching bases. CDR3 size: 16 residues. Trimming cost V 1 base and J 5 bases, with 15 bases left between them. Germline V gives CDR1 KGHSH, CDR2 LQKENI. CDR3 DNA sequence: TGTGCCAGCTCACCACGTTCCAGCGGGCTCCACAATGAGCAGTTCTTC. Its protein is CASSPRSSGLHNEQFF.

The rearrangement uses TRBV11-2 and TRBJ2-5; weak D call: TRBD1 (5 bases). V dropped 5 bases and J dropped 7 bases, with 14 bases sitting between them. Germline loops: CDR1 SGHAT, CDR2 FQNNGV. This CDR3 region has 13 residues. CDR3 sequence (DNA): TGTGCCAGCAGCGCAACAGGCGTTGGGACCCAGTACTTC. Protein sequence: CASSATGVGTQYF.

V and J are TRBV5-1 and TRBJ1-1; a weak D match, TRBD1 (5 bases). CDR3 size: 12 residues. Trimming left V 1 base short and J 11 bases short, with 12 bases between. The germline V gene encodes CDR1 SGHRS and CDR2 YFSETQ. The CDR3 DNA reads as TGCGCCAGCAGCTTGTATGCAGGGTGGGCTTTCTTT. This translates into CASSLYAGWAFF.

The CDR3 bases are TGTGCCAGCAGTTTAAGGTCGGGTGGCTACACCTTC. Translation: CASSLRSGGYTF. This sequence joins TRBV28 and TRBJ1-2; D uncertain. The germline gives CDR1 MDHEN, CDR2 SYDVKM. The CDR3 runs to 12 residues. V lost 2 bases and J 7 bases, leaving 8 bases between the germline ends.

The chain is built from TRBV5-4 and TRBJ2-1, with no clear D. Germline V gene sequence: CDR1 SGHNT, CDR2 YYREEE (reference sequence). The germline V and J ends were trimmed by 3 bases and 0 bases, with 13 bases remaining between them. This CDR3 contains 16 residues. CDR3 nucleotide sequence: TGTGCCAGCAGCTCCCGGACGGGCAGCTCCTACAATGAGCAGTTCTTC. Its protein is CASSSRTGSSYNEQFF.

The chain employs TRBV27 and TRBJ1-5; 7 bases match TRBD1. The CDR3 loop spans 17 amino acids. Trimming at V came to 5 bases and at J to 6 bases, leaving 16 bases not matched to a gene. Germline loops: CDR1 MNHEY, CDR2 SMNVEV (reference sequence). For the CDR3, the DNA is TGTGCCAGCAGTCCCAATCTCCTAGACAGGGTTGGTCAGCCCCAGCATTTT. This translates into CASSPNLLDRVGQPQHF.

This clone showed up just once. The rearrangement links TRBV4-3 to TRBJ2-3; 9 nucleotides line up with TRBD2. Germline V CDR1 and CDR2: LGHNA, YSLEER. This CDR3 region has 16 residues. The V gene end was trimmed by 0 bases and the J gene end by 4 bases; junction bases not matched to a gene: 5. CDR3 amino acids: CASSQDQREVADTQYF. The DNA for the CDR3 is TGCGCCAGCAGCCAAGACCAGCGGGAGGTAGCAGATACGCAGTATTTT.

The chain uses TRBV18 and TRBJ2-2; a possible D gene is TRBD2 (6 bases). V was trimmed by 3 bases and J by 2 bases, leaving 13 bases between them. The V gene's germline CDR1 is KGHSH and CDR2 LQKENI. There are 16 residues in the CDR3. As DNA, the CDR3 is TGTGCCAGCTCACCCCCCCCTAGCGCTAACACCGGGGAGCTGTTTTTT. Translation gives CASSPPPSANTGELFF.

The J gene is TRBJ2-1, the V gene TRBV27; 10 positions match TRBD2. J was trimmed by 7 bases and V by 5 bases; bases with no gene match: 14. Germline loops: CDR1 MNHEY, CDR2 SMNVEV (reference sequence). The CDR3 sequence is 17 residues long. DNA for the CDR3: TGTGCCAGCAGTCCTCAGGGGGCCCAGGGACTAGCGAATGAGCAGTTCTTC. Protein product: CASSPQGAQGLANEQFF.